Ten or more counts support the clone carrying this TCR beta chain. This specimen comes from a study of T cells in Graves' hyperthyroidism and ophthalmopathy. This CDR3 has 15 amino acids. V shed 8 bases, J shed 0 bases, and the junction held 4 bases outside the gene matches. Germline V gives CDR1 MNHNS, CDR2 SASEGT. Regions amplified from RNA transcripts were the TCR beta CDR3 regions. HTBI primers drove first-round RT-PCR of the TCR CDR3. TCRdb re-called the multiplex PCR reads through MiXCR, storing one row per CDR3 protein. Here the sample spans more than 150,000 distinct CDR3 sequences, about 18% being singletons.

The chain combines TRBV6-1 with TRBJ2-1; the match to TRBD1 covers 10 bases. Specimen: blood. The clonotype originates from a woman between 45 and 60 years old with Graves' hyperthyroidism. This chain's CDR3 is CASEWDRGSYNEQFF. Written as DNA, the CDR3 is TGTGCCAGCGAGTGGGACAGGGGCTCCTACAATGAGCAGTTCTTC.